The 11 T cell receptor beta chains below all came from one sample that was sequenced in a study of blood T cell repertoires in COVID-19. The method was immunoSEQ multiplex PCR; TCRdb's version includes in-frame clones alone and lacks a portion of them. The sample lists 310,000 or so clones; around 87% were seen once. The material sequenced was peripheral blood. Receptor source: a woman aged 30 to 39 who had recovered from COVID-19.

The chain recombines TRBV3-1 (or the pseudogene TRBV3-2) with TRBJ1-5; D remains ambiguous. V lost 0 bases, J lost 6 bases, and 6 bases lay in between. The CDR3 loop spans 13 amino acids. From germline, CDR1 is LGHDT and CDR2 YNNKEL (reference sequence). The CDR3 bases are TGTGCCAGCAGCCAAGATCACTTTCAGCCCCAGCATTTT. Its protein product is CASSQDHFQPQHF.

The CDR3 loop is CASRITGAYEQYF. CDR3 sequence (DNA): TGTGCCAGCAGGATAACGGGGGCCTACGAGCAGTACTTC. This chain joins TRBV12-3 or TRBV12-4 and TRBJ2-7; a possible D gene is TRBD2 (6 bases). The CDR3 has 13 residues. V was clipped by 6 bases and J by 2 bases, with 11 bases between them.

The gene calls are TRBV2 and TRBJ2-7, with 7 bases aligning to TRBD1. The germline gives CDR1 SNHLY, CDR2 FYNNEI. CDR3 length equals 12 residues. J gave up 6 bases and V 6 bases, and 5 bases lay outside the gene matches. DNA of the CDR3: TGTGCCAGCAGAGGGGGCCGGGGCGAGCAGTACTTC. This sequence encodes CASRGGRGEQYF. Full variable domain (outside the CDR3, taken from reference TRBV2 and TRBJ2-7): EPEVTQTPSHQVTQMGQEVILRCVPISNHLYFYWYRQILGQKVEFLVSFYNNEISEKSEIFDDQFSVERPDGSNFTLKIRSTKLEDSAMYFCASRGGRGEQYFGPGTRLTVT.

The chain is built from TRBV6-5 and TRBJ2-1, with TRBD1 matching over 7 bases. Germline V gene sequence: CDR1 MNHEY, CDR2 SVGAGI. This CDR3 region has 15 residues. The V gene end was trimmed by 0 bases and the J gene end by 8 bases; junction bases not matched to a gene: 7. The CDR3 sequence: CASSYSQTGFDEQFF. CDR3 bases: TGTGCCAGCAGTTACTCGCAGACAGGGTTCGATGAGCAGTTCTTC.

The genes are TRBV5-4 and TRBJ2-3; tentatively, D is TRBD2 (6 bases). The ends were cut back, 6 bases at V and 3 bases at J, with 20 bases in the middle. CDR1 and CDR2 (germline): SGHNT, YYREEE (reference sequence). CDR3 size: 16 residues. The CDR3 coding sequence is TGTGCCAGCACCTTCCGGCGGACTATCTCGACAGATACGCAGTATTTT. It is translated as CASTFRRTISTDTQYF.

The chain carries TRBV13 and TRBJ1-6, with TRBD1 matching 8 bases. The V gene end was trimmed by 4 bases and the J gene end by 3 bases; junction bases not matched to a gene: 8. CDR1 is PRHDT, CDR2 FYEKMQ, per germline (reference sequence). The CDR3 has 17 residues. In nucleotides, the CDR3 is TGTGCCAGCAGCTCCTCACAGGGGGTTAACTATAATTCACCCCTCCACTTT. Encoded protein: CASSSSQGVNYNSPLHF.

This chain links TRBV19 with TRBJ1-5; D gene ambiguous. Trimming stripped 7 bases from V and 0 bases from J, with 16 bases between. The CDR3 loop spans 16 amino acids. Germline V gene lookup returns CDR1 LNHDA and CDR2 SQIVND (reference sequence). The CDR3 reads CASTGGWADSNQPQHF. In DNA, the CDR3 is TGTGCCAGTACCGGAGGTTGGGCGGATAGCAATCAGCCCCAGCATTTT.

The chain joins TRBV7-9 to TRBJ1-4, with D maybe TRBD1 (6 bases). The CDR3 totals 15 residues. CDR1 is SEHNR and CDR2 is FQNEAQ in the germline V gene (reference sequence). V lost 4 bases to trimming and J lost 5 bases, with 14 bases between them. The CDR3 DNA reads as TGTGCCAGCAGCTACTCCAGGGGAAGGAATGAAAAACTGTTTTTT. This translates into CASSYSRGRNEKLFF.

This clone appeared a single time. This chain connects TRBV3-1 (or the pseudogene TRBV3-2) to TRBJ2-1; D perhaps matches TRBD2 (7 bases). CDR1 and CDR2 from the germline V gene are LGHDT and YNNKEL (reference sequence). CDR3 length: 16 residues. Deletions cut 4 bases from V and 7 bases from J, with 20 bases between. The CDR3: CASSPSWAGAGNEQFF. As DNA, the CDR3 is TGTGCCAGCAGCCCCTCTTGGGCGGGGGCGGGAAATGAGCAGTTCTTC.

The chain has TRBV11-2 and TRBJ2-5, with D tentatively TRBD1 (5 bases). V shed 2 bases and J shed 3 bases, with 7 bases lying between them. CDR1 and CDR2 from the germline V gene are SGHAT and FQNNGV. The CDR3 has 13 residues. Written as DNA, the CDR3 is TGTGCCAGCAGCTTACGCAGGGAAGAGACCCAGTACTTC. Its translation: CASSLRREETQYF.

This clone was seen a single time. CDR3 loop: CASSIGLGLGSYEQYF. The CDR3, as DNA: TGTGCCAGTAGTATAGGCCTAGGACTGGGCTCCTACGAGCAGTACTTC. V usage is TRBV19 and J usage is TRBJ2-7; weak D call: TRBD2 (5 bases). This CDR3 contains 16 residues. V was pared by 1 base and J by 0 bases, with 13 bases between. Germline V lookup: CDR1 LNHDA, CDR2 SQIVND (reference sequence).